This T cell receptor (beta chain) is drawn from a study of OX40 agonist ivuxolimab in advanced cancers. For the study at large: Ivuxolimab, an agonist antibody against OX40 (CD134), was given to patients. Three patients got partial responses; one had hepatocellular carcinoma and two had cutaneous melanoma.

Sequenced by immunoSEQ multiplex PCR; TCRdb stores in-frame clones only, minus some. This sample carries about 16,000 clones, less than 85% of them seen once, and the ten largest clones take approximately 49%. Germline V gene data show CDR1 as LNHDA and CDR2 as SQIVND (reference sequence). Trimming shortened V by 3 bases and J by 4 bases, and 13 bases separated the two germline ends. The CDR3 is 14 amino acids. Blood was sampled at baseline, cycle 4 day 1, and cycle 7 day 1. This TCR derives from an adult with an advanced solid tumor such as melanoma, head and neck, liver or kidney cancer. This chain uses TRBV19 with TRBJ2-7; a weak D match, TRBD2 (5 bases). The sample here was CD4+ or CD8+ T cells sorted from blood, taken in a trial of the OX40 agonist ivuxolimab. The DNA of the CDR3 is TGTGCCAGTAGTATGGGCGGACTCGGGTACGAGCAGTACTTC. It translates to CASSMGGLGYEQYF.